Following are 8 T cell receptor beta chains from one sample sequenced in a study of identical twins' blood T cells. TCRdb redid the calling of the 5' RACE reads with MiXCR, one entry per CDR3 protein. The table includes fewer than 450,000 distinct CDR3 sequences, over 25% detected once. The sequenced material came from PBMCs. The receptors shown here come from a woman between 18 and 55 years old in good health.

This clonotype was seen repeatedly, ten times or more. The rearrangement joins TRBV29-1 to TRBJ2-3, with D maybe TRBD2 (5 bases). Trimming cost V 5 bases and J 4 bases, with 10 bases left between them. CDR3 length equals 12 residues. Germline-derived CDR1 and CDR2 are SQVTM and ANQGSEA. The CDR3 nucleotides are TGCAGCGTTAAGTCCGGGGCAGATACGCAGTATTTT. Protein product: CSVKSGADTQYF.

A few counts support this clonotype. V usage is TRBV6-2 or TRBV6-3 and J usage is TRBJ1-4; 10 positions agree with TRBD1. Germline V gives CDR1 MNHEY, CDR2 SVGEGT. The CDR3 contains 14 residues. V lost 6 bases and J lost 5; bases outside the gene matches: 3. The CDR3 loop is CASRTTGGNEKLFF. Here the CDR3 DNA reads TGTGCCAGCAGAACGACAGGGGGCAATGAAAAACTGTTTTTT.

The chain combines TRBV7-3 with TRBJ1-1; tentative D call: TRBD1 (5 bases). The CDR3 runs to 16 residues. V gave up 1 base and J gave up 2 bases, with 14 bases separating them. CDR1 SGHTA and CDR2 FQGTGA come from the germline V gene. The CDR3 loop is CASSLSLDSPNTEAFF. In DNA form, the CDR3 reads TGTGCCAGCAGCTTAAGCCTTGACAGTCCTAACACTGAAGCTTTCTTT.

The chain combines TRBV27 with TRBJ1-2, with 7 bases identical to TRBD1. The J segment lost 2 bases and the V segment lost 5 bases, leaving 8 bases of the junction unmatched. This CDR3 region has 15 residues. Germline V gene data show CDR1 as MNHEY and CDR2 as SMNVEV (reference sequence). CDR3 loop: CASSTRGGQNYGYTF. The CDR3 DNA is TGTGCCAGCAGTACCAGGGGGGGTCAGAACTATGGCTACACCTTC.

V is TRBV7-2 and J is TRBJ1-2, with D possibly matching TRBD1 (6 bases). The CDR3 runs to 15 residues. Germline loops: CDR1 SGHTA, CDR2 FQGNSA. V was cut by 2 bases and J by 8 bases, with 18 bases left in between. CDR3 in DNA: TGTGCCAGCAGCTTAACAGGGACGGCTGTCCGCGGCTACACCTTC. Translating gives CASSLTGTAVRGYTF.

This clonotype was seen a few times. This chain connects TRBV9 to TRBJ2-2, with D unresolved. The V gene's germline CDR1 is SGDLS and CDR2 YYNGEE. CDR3 length: 17 residues. V was shortened by 4 bases and J by 1 base, with 17 bases between the two germline ends. CDR3 DNA: TGTGCCAGCAGCAACTTATTCCAGACTCAGAACACCGGGGAGCTGTTTTTT. It specifies CASSNLFQTQNTGELFF.

Regarding this clonotype: This may arise from a read error, as a much more abundant clone is one base away. Since no conserved phenylalanine or tryptophan closes the CDR3, a read error is the likely cause. The chain employs TRBV6-4 and TRBJ1-5; no firm D call. The CDR3 runs to 16 residues. Trimming removed 8 bases at V and 0 bases at J, with 17 bases between. In germline, CDR1 is MRHNA, CDR2 SNTAGT. The CDR3 region is CASWGCDAYSNQPQHS. The CDR3 coding sequence is TGTGCCAGCTGGGGATGTGACGCTTATAGCAATCAGCCCCAGCATTCT.

This clonotype was picked up a small number of times. The V gene is TRBV3-1, the J gene TRBJ2-1; 7 nucleotides align to TRBD2. Unmatched junction bases numbered 11, after V lost 2 bases and J lost 7 bases. Germline loops: CDR1 LGHDT, CDR2 YNNKEL (reference sequence). CDR3 length: 16 amino acids. CDR3 region: CASSQRNPGLHNEQFF. In DNA form, the CDR3 reads TGTGCCAGCAGCCAACGGAATCCGGGACTACATAATGAGCAGTTCTTC.